Shown below are 19 T cell receptor beta chains from a single sample sequenced in a study of T cells in Graves' hyperthyroidism and ophthalmopathy. RNA transcripts gave rise to amplified TCR beta CDR3 regions. Primed by the HTBI set, a first-round RT-PCR was run on the TCR CDR3. A single record per CDR3 protein comes from TCRdb applying MiXCR to the multiplex PCR reads. The data contain roughly 550,000 distinct CDR3 sequences, 15% to 20% of them singletons. Input material: blood. All receptors come from a young woman with Graves' ophthalmopathy.

This clonotype appeared a few times. The rearrangement uses TRBV7-2 and TRBJ1-4; D ambiguous. Trimming left V 7 bases short and J 5 bases short, with 14 bases between. Germline V lookup: CDR1 SGHTA, CDR2 FQGNSA. The length of the CDR3 is 14 residues. DNA for the CDR3: TGTGCCAGCAAAAAGGGTGAAGGGAATGAAAAACTGTTTTTT. Translating gives CASKKGEGNEKLFF.

This clonotype was recorded at least ten times. V and J are TRBV30 and TRBJ2-1; no firm D call. Germline assignment: CDR1 GTSNPN and CDR2 SVGIG (reference sequence). This CDR3 has 14 residues. Trimming left V 2 bases short and J 5 bases short, with 13 bases between. CDR3 coding DNA: TGTGCCTGGAGTAACCCTAATCGACACAATGAGCAGTTCTTC. It translates to CAWSNPNRHNEQFF.

The sample holds many counts of this clonotype. The chain employs TRBV7-2 and TRBJ2-7; no definite D call. Per germline, CDR1 SGHTA and CDR2 FQGNSA. The V end lost 4 bases, the J end lost 2 bases, and 9 bases lay between the germline ends. CDR3 size: 13 residues. CDR3 in amino acids: CASSSFKAYEQYF. In DNA form, the CDR3 reads TGTGCCAGCAGCTCATTTAAAGCCTACGAGCAGTACTTC.

The V call is TRBV9, the J call TRBJ2-3, with D possibly being TRBD2 (5 bases). The CDR3 has 15 residues. The germline gives CDR1 SGDLS, CDR2 YYNGEE. The germline V and J ends were trimmed by 3 bases and 4 bases, with 15 bases remaining between them. Written as DNA, the CDR3 is TGTGCCAGCAGCGCCAGACGCGGGCGCGCAGATACGCAGTATTTT. It translates to CASSARRGRADTQYF. The whole variable domain, remainder taken from reference TRBV9 and TRBJ2-3, is DSGVTQTPKHLITATGQRVTLRCSPRSGDLSVYWYQQSLDQGLQFLIQYYNGEERAKGNILERFSAQQFPDLHSELNLSSLELGDSALYFCASSARRGRADTQYFGPGTRLTVL.

This clonotype has at least ten counts. The V gene is TRBV13, the J gene TRBJ2-1, with 9 bases that match TRBD2. This CDR3 has 15 residues. CDR1 PRHDT and CDR2 FYEKMQ come from the germline V gene (reference sequence). The V gene end was trimmed by 4 bases and the J gene end by 8 bases; junction bases not matched to a gene: 9. The CDR3 loop is CASSSGLSGRYEQFF. CDR3 coding DNA: TGTGCCAGCAGCTCGGGGCTTAGCGGGAGATATGAGCAGTTCTTC.

This clonotype was counted at least ten times. This chain's CDR3 is CASSVYGSGANVLTF. The CDR3 coding sequence is TGTGCCAGTTCAGTTTATGGATCCGGGGCCAACGTCCTGACTTTC. The J gene is TRBJ2-6, the V gene TRBV12-3 or TRBV12-4; D is unclear. This CDR3 has 15 amino acids. Trimming cost V 9 bases and J 4 bases, with 16 bases left between them.

This clonotype was seen a few times. The chain couples TRBV19 to TRBJ2-7; D remains unclear. Germline V gives CDR1 LNHDA, CDR2 SQIVND (reference sequence). Trimming pared 3 bases from V and 3 bases from J, leaving 3 bases between. The CDR3 is 11 residues long. Here the CDR3 DNA reads TGTGCCAGTAGTATGCTCTACGAGCAGTACTTC. This sequence encodes CASSMLYEQYF.

This clonotype was detected many times. The chain joins TRBV18 to TRBJ1-4; D is unclear. V was pared by 3 bases and J by 3 bases, with 5 bases between. The CDR3 sequence is 13 residues long. The V gene's germline CDR1 is KGHSH and CDR2 LQKENI. The CDR3 bases are TGTGCCAGCTCACCCCAGCCTAATGAAAAACTGTTTTTT. The encoded protein is CASSPQPNEKLFF.

This clonotype was counted at least ten times. V and J are TRBV6-1 and TRBJ2-7; perhaps TRBD2 as D (5 bases). Germline V gene data show CDR1 as MNHNS and CDR2 as SASEGT. V lost 6 bases to trimming and J lost 6 bases, with 21 bases between them. CDR3 length: 15 residues. DNA of the CDR3: TGTGCCAGCAGCCGGGTCCTAGAGGAGGCCTCCGAGCAGTACTTC. As protein: CASSRVLEEASEQYF.

This clonotype was detected ten times or more. This chain connects TRBV14 to TRBJ2-4, with 10 bases that match TRBD1. V lost 1 base and J lost 0; bases outside the gene matches: 3. Germline CDR1 reads SGHDN; CDR2 reads FVKESK. CDR3 size: 17 residues. The CDR3 DNA sequence: TGTGCCAGCAGCCAAGGTAGACAGGGGGCAGCCAAAAACATTCAGTACTTC. Protein sequence: CASSQGRQGAAKNIQYF.

This clonotype was detected many times. This chain uses TRBV20-1 with TRBJ2-3; D perhaps matches TRBD1 (6 bases). This CDR3 spans 14 amino acids. Germline V gene data show CDR1 as DFQATT and CDR2 as SNEGSKA (reference sequence). Trimming pared 5 bases from V and 2 bases from J, leaving 14 bases between. The CDR3 protein is CSAAPEGDTDTQYF. The CDR3 nucleotides are TGCAGTGCTGCACCCGAGGGGGACACAGATACGCAGTATTTT.

On this clonotype itself: A much larger clone lies one base from this, so it may be a read error. This sequence joins TRBV10-3 and TRBJ2-5; 7 nucleotides align to TRBD2. The CDR3 covers 14 residues. Germline V CDR1 and CDR2: ENHRY, SYGVKD. The CDR3 DNA is TGTGCCATCAGTGAGACCGGGAGGTGGGAGATCCAGTACTTC. Translating it yields CAISETGRWEIQYF.

A few counts support this clonotype. The rearrangement joins TRBV10-3 to TRBJ1-2; D is unclear. V lost 3 bases and J 1 base, leaving 6 bases between the germline ends. Looked up from germline, CDR1 is ENHRY and CDR2 is SYGVKD. CDR3 length equals 13 residues. This CDR3 reads CAISENNNYGYTF. DNA of the CDR3: TGTGCCATCAGTGAAAACAATAACTATGGCTACACCTTC.

This clonotype was detected many times. The chain couples TRBV6-2 or TRBV6-3 to TRBJ2-1, with 8 bases identical to TRBD2. The junction had 4 bases not matched to a gene; V was cut back by 5 bases and J by 7 bases. CDR3 length: 13 amino acids. Germline lookup yields CDR1 MNHEY and CDR2 SVGEGT. CDR3 protein: CASSRLALNEQFF. The CDR3 region has the DNA TGTGCCAGCAGTAGACTAGCGCTTAATGAGCAGTTCTTC.

This clonotype was detected ten times or more. The V gene is TRBV5-6, the J gene TRBJ2-1; D unresolved. The CDR3 sequence is 14 residues long. V was cut by 4 bases and J by 6 bases, with 14 bases left in between. The germline V gene has CDR1 SGHDT and CDR2 YYEEEE. The CDR3 sequence: CASSETSEINEQFF. In DNA form, the CDR3 reads TGTGCCAGCAGCGAGACCTCAGAGATCAATGAGCAGTTCTTC.

The chain carries TRBV20-1 and TRBJ1-4, with D tentatively TRBD1 (5 bases). From germline, CDR1 is DFQATT and CDR2 SNEGSKA (reference sequence). The CDR3 has 15 amino acids. V was shortened by 5 bases and J by 8 bases, with 21 bases between the two germline ends. The chain's CDR3 is CSAWDPSAAGEKLFF. As DNA, the CDR3 is TGCAGTGCTTGGGACCCATCTGCAGCTGGAGAAAAACTGTTTTTT.

This clonotype was counted many times. The chain carries TRBV3-1 and TRBJ2-1, with 7 bases lining up with TRBD2. The germline CDR1 and CDR2 sequences are LGHDT and YNNKEL (reference sequence). V lost 3 bases to trimming and J lost 9 bases; unmatched junction nucleotides: 8. The CDR3 sequence is 14 residues long. CDR3 residues: CASSHGGIRLEQFF. The CDR3 DNA reads as TGTGCCAGCAGCCACGGGGGGATTCGGCTTGAGCAGTTCTTC.

This clonotype appeared many times. V gene TRBV28 combines with J gene TRBJ1-2; D might be TRBD1 (6 bases). From germline, CDR1 is MDHEN and CDR2 SYDVKM. The V gene lost 5 bases and the J gene lost 2 bases, with 12 bases spanning the gap. This CDR3 comprises 14 residues. This CDR3 is CASSPWGRNYGYTF. In DNA form, the CDR3 reads TGTGCCAGCAGTCCATGGGGGCGGAACTATGGCTACACCTTC.

J is TRBJ2-7 and V is TRBV6-2 or TRBV6-3; D is ambiguous. With 2 bases removed from V and 8 bases from J, the gap between germline ends came to 16 bases. The CDR3 runs 14 residues. Germline CDR1 is MNHEY and CDR2 is SVGEGT. CDR3 sequence: CASSYPIDYGKQYF. The CDR3 DNA follows: TGTGCCAGCAGTTACCCGATCGATTATGGCAAGCAGTACTTC.